Listed below are T cell receptor beta chains from one sample, sequenced in a study of blood T cell repertoires in COVID-19. The protocol was immunoSEQ multiplex PCR, while the TCRdb copy is restricted to in-frame clones and leaves out a portion. Of about 110,000 clones listed, around 80% are singletons. The material sequenced was peripheral blood. These receptors were taken from an elderly woman with acute or convalescent COVID-19. Both conserved end residues are trimmed from each CDR3. Fields, in order: CDR3 protein, clone size, D gene, V gene. The D gene is left open where the match is weak. Clone size is not always given. Where it is, it says once, few, many or a class for expanded clones.

ASSLGRAPYYGYT	.	.	TRBV5-1
ATSLGGFMNTEAF	.	.	TRBV5-1
ASSVSRENTEAF	.	.	TRBV2
ASRESSGSPSSYEQY	.	TRBD2	TRBV10-3
ARGAAGNQPQH	few	.	TRBV30
ASSETELNEQF	.	.	TRBV6-1
ASSEERESPLH	.	.	TRBV2
ASSPRGGTIYNEQF	.	TRBD2	TRBV5-6
ASTRLAGYNEQF	.	TRBD2	TRBV6-5
ASQRVNTEAF	.	.	TRBV7-2
ASSVGGTSGSGEQF	.	TRBD2	TRBV9
ASSDSGGNEQF	.	TRBD2	TRBV19
ASRGLAGATDTQY	.	TRBD2	TRBV19
ASTREPQETQY	.	.	TRBV2
SVDKEGIRSTDTQY	.	.	TRBV29-1
ASSYEQGAGEKLF	.	TRBD1	TRBV5-1
ASGGRESYNEQF	few	.	TRBV7-9
ASSLTITGGGYT	.	TRBD1	TRBV5-8
ASRRTGDMNTEAF	.	TRBD1	TRBV7-2
SASGSGRLYNEQF	.	TRBD2	TRBV20-1
ASSEADPVSYGYT	.	.	TRBV2
ASSSTDSWDTQY	.	.	TRBV11-3
ASSPSTSGRSLFTGELF	once	TRBD2	TRBV18
ASTARDSNQPQH	.	.	TRBV5-8
ATSRDSTTTQY	.	.	TRBV15
ASSLDGRGYGYT	.	.	TRBV5-1
ASKLAGEGTQY	many	TRBD2	TRBV2
ASSAGTGFMNTEAF	.	TRBD1	TRBV11-2
ASSQLNQPQH	.	.	TRBV3-1/TRBV3-2
ASSPRDRKAADTQY	.	TRBD1	TRBV5-5
ASSYTGASTDTQY	.	.	TRBV6-2/TRBV6-3
ASSLGVNTEAF	.	.	TRBV11-2
ASSSPGRGQETQY	.	.	TRBV28
ASSLNSPYGYT	.	.	TRBV28
ASSLGRDGEQY	.	.	TRBV11-2
ASSTPSGTYNEKLF	.	.	TRBV7-9
ATGLAEQETQY	.	TRBD2	TRBV4-1
ASSLAGTGYSNEKLF	.	TRBD1	TRBV5-4
ASSLNHVASLGADTQY	.	.	TRBV5-6
ASSLGGRWPGELF	few	.	TRBV5-4
ASLPGWGRKEQY	.	.	TRBV6-6
ASSYSSEAAF	.	.	TRBV6-5